This T cell receptor (beta chain) came from a study of blood T cell repertoires in COVID-19. Germline V gene lookup returns CDR1 SGHTA and CDR2 FQGTGA. The CDR3 contains 16 residues. V shed 5 bases and J shed 1 base, with 14 bases lying between them. Produced via immunoSEQ multiplex PCR; TCRdb's table is partial and in-frame only. The table lists approximately 230,000 clones, about 91% of them singletons, with roughly 1.4% in the top ten. This clone was seen a handful of times. This clonotype was obtained from a man older than 75 with acute or convalescent COVID-19. Sequenced input: peripheral blood. The J gene is TRBJ2-2, the V gene TRBV7-3; a possible D gene is TRBD1 (6 bases). Here the CDR3 DNA reads TGTGCCAGCAGCCCTCGGGACACTAGGAACACCGGGGAGCTGTTTTTT. Translating gives CASSPRDTRNTGELFF.